Shown below are 16 T cell receptor beta chains from a single sample sequenced in a study of low-dose radiotherapy and immunotherapy resistance in tumors. TRAV- and TRBV-specific primers, spanning alpha and beta chains, primed first-strand cDNA. The authors ran roughly 20 PCR cycles to amplify TCRs with a constant-region primer and V-primer adapter. One entry per CDR3 protein, called by TCRdb with MiXCR from the reads. The sample comprises roughly 15,000 distinct CDR3 sequences, about 74% of which are singletons, and 4% to 5.5% rests with the top ten. These receptors all come from a human donor with advanced metastatic prostate, ovarian, gallbladder or colorectal cancer (not recorded which). This table probably holds off-target reads from a library built for another chain.

The chain employs TRBV12-5 and TRBJ2-7; D gene uncertain. This CDR3 is 12 amino acids long. Germline V CDR1 and CDR2: LGHNT, FRNRAP. V was cut by 4 bases and J by 6 bases, with 10 bases left in between. The CDR3 bases are TGTGCTAGTGGTTCGGGTGGAGCCGAGCAGTACTTC. Amino acid sequence: CASGSGGAEQYF. The full variable domain, its missing parts supplied by reference TRBV12-5 and TRBJ2-7, is DARVTQTPRHKVTEMGQEVTMRCQPILGHNTVFWYRQTMMQGLELLAYFRNRAPLDDSGMPKDRFSAEMPDATLATLKIQPSEPRDSAVYFCASGSGGAEQYFGPGTRLTVT.

The chain is built from TRBV26 and TRBJ1-1; the listed D gene, TRBD1, was not tested against the DNA. TRBV26 is annotated as a pseudogene. This CDR3 has 14 amino acids. The CDR3: CASSLQGVKSEAFF. The CDR3, as DNA: TGTGCCAGCAGCCTACAGGGGGTTAAGTCTGAAGCTTTCTTT.

This chain joins TRBV7-3 and TRBJ2-1; D unresolved. The CDR3 runs 12 residues. The V and J ends lost 0 bases and 10 bases respectively, with 7 bases between them. Germline V gene lookup returns CDR1 SGHTA and CDR2 FQGTGA. The CDR3 here is CASSLTLGEQFF. The CDR3 DNA is TGTGCCAGCAGCTTAACACTGGGGGAGCAGTTCTTC.

The chain employs TRBV29-1 and TRBJ2-1; D possibly matches TRBD1 or TRBD2 (6 bases each). Trimming pared 6 bases from V and 8 bases from J, leaving 29 bases between. The germline gives CDR1 SQVTM, CDR2 ANQGSEA. The CDR3 totals 17 residues. The CDR3 region has the DNA TGCAGCGTGCCACCCCGTCTAGGGGCCGCCGGGGGCTATGAGCAGTTCTTC. This codes for CSVPPRLGAAGGYEQFF.

Only a few counts were recorded for this clonotype. The V gene is TRBV12-3 or TRBV12-4, the J gene TRBJ2-3; 8 nucleotides line up with TRBD2. The CDR3 loop spans 16 amino acids. Germline trimming cut 6 bases from V and 2 bases from J; bases unmatched to any gene: 10. CDR3 DNA sequence: TGTGCCAGCAGCTCCCCGCGCGGGGGGTACACAGATACGCAGTATTTT. As protein: CASSSPRGGYTDTQYF.

V usage is TRBV11-2 and J usage is TRBJ2-6; TRBD2 might be the D (6 bases). V lost 5 bases to trimming and J lost 3 bases, with 11 bases between them. Germline-derived CDR1 and CDR2 are SGHAT and FQNNGV. The CDR3 covers 15 residues. CDR3 DNA: TGTGCCAGCAGCCCTTTCGGGAGTGGGGCCAACGTCCTGACTTTC. Translated, it gives CASSPFGSGANVLTF.

CDR3 amino acids: CASSDRDRGLYSNQPQHF. The CDR3 DNA follows: TGTGCCAGCAGTGATCGGGACAGGGGTCTTTATAGCAATCAGCCCCAGCATTTT. The V and J genes are TRBV2 and TRBJ1-5; TRBD1 aligns across 10 bases. The CDR3 covers 18 residues. V trimming: 3 bases; J trimming: 0 bases; junction bases outside the gene matches: 8. CDR1 and CDR2 from the germline V gene are SNHLY and FYNNEI.

CDR3 in amino acids: CASRRFQGDEETQYF. CDR3 coding DNA: TGTGCCAGCAGAAGATTCCAGGGAGATGAAGAGACCCAGTACTTC. The chain carries TRBV6-9 and TRBJ2-5, with D perhaps assigned TRBD1 or TRBD2 (5 bases each). CDR3 length: 15 amino acids. V dropped 6 bases and J dropped 3 bases, with 17 bases sitting between them. The germline CDR1 and CDR2 sequences are MNHGY and SVAAGI.

V and J are TRBV18 and TRBJ2-1, with a possible D match to TRBD1 (5 bases). Per the germline V gene, CDR1 is KGHSH and CDR2 is LQKENI. Between the trimmed V and J ends, which lost 6 bases and 6 bases, there was a span of 18 bases. CDR3 length equals 15 residues. The CDR3 sequence is CASSRAPHRGNEQFF. The CDR3 nucleotides are TGTGCCAGCTCTAGAGCCCCCCATAGGGGCAATGAGCAGTTCTTC.

The chain uses TRBV5-1 and TRBJ1-1, with D possibly matching TRBD1 (6 bases). Germline V gives CDR1 SGHRS, CDR2 YFSETQ. The ends were cut back, 4 bases at V and 0 bases at J, with 13 bases in the middle. The CDR3 is 15 residues long. The CDR3 protein is CASSPWGGLNTEAFF. Written as DNA, the CDR3 is TGCGCCAGCAGCCCGTGGGGGGGCCTGAACACTGAAGCTTTCTTT.

This clonotype has only one observation. This chain links TRBV6-6 with TRBJ1-4; TRBD1 aligns across 10 bases. The CDR3 runs to 17 residues. With 5 bases clipped from V and 4 bases from J, the junction kept 10 bases outside the gene matches. Per germline, CDR1 MNHNY and CDR2 SVGAGI (reference sequence). The CDR3 DNA follows: TGTGCCAGCAGTCCCGGGGGACAGGGGTTCAATAATGAAAAACTGTTTTTT. The encoded protein is CASSPGGQGFNNEKLFF.

This chain connects TRBV13 to TRBJ2-7; D is undetermined. The V end was cut by 5 bases, the J end by 2 bases, with 10 bases between. The V gene's germline CDR1 is PRHDT and CDR2 FYEKMQ (reference sequence). There are 13 residues in the CDR3. CDR3: CASSPGNTYEQYF. The CDR3 coding sequence is TGTGCCAGCAGCCCAGGTAATACCTACGAGCAGTACTTC.

The chain is built from TRBV6-6 and TRBJ2-5; tentative D call: TRBD1 (6 bases). The CDR3 is made up of 13 amino acids. Germline CDR1 and CDR2: MNHNY and SVGAGI (reference sequence). Between the trimmed V and J ends, which lost 11 bases and 5 bases, there was a span of 18 bases. Here the CDR3 reads CALLDSPRETQYF. CDR3 coding DNA: TGTGCCCTCTTGGACAGTCCGAGGGAGACCCAGTACTTC.

This clonotype turned up a few times. The rearrangement uses TRBV6-2 or TRBV6-3 and TRBJ2-1; perhaps TRBD2 as D (6 bases). Trimming took 5 bases from V and 4 from J, leaving 12 bases between them. CDR1 and CDR2 from the germline V gene are MNHEY and SVGEGT. The CDR3 is 14 residues long. The CDR3 region has the DNA TGTGCCAGCAGTGAGCTGGGGGGATACAATGAGCAGTTCTTC. Translation gives CASSELGGYNEQFF.

The CDR3 DNA reads TGCAGCGTTGGGCCCGGGAGTCGATACGAGCAGTACTTC. Translating gives CSVGPGSRYEQYF. The chain employs TRBV29-1 and TRBJ2-7; TRBD2 might be the D (6 bases). Trimming took off 4 bases at V and 4 bases at J, with 14 bases between the two ends. CDR3 length: 13 amino acids. Germline CDR1 reads SQVTM; CDR2 reads ANQGSEA.

The CDR3 DNA sequence: TGTGCCAGCAGGGATGATACGCAGTATTTT. Residues: CASRDDTQYF. The chain uses TRBV28 and TRBJ2-3; D is ambiguous. V dropped 6 bases and J dropped 6 bases, with 4 bases sitting between them. From germline, CDR1 is MDHEN and CDR2 SYDVKM. The CDR3 runs 10 residues. Supplemented by reference TRBV28 and TRBJ2-3, the full variable domain reads DVKVTQSSRYLVKRTGEKVFLECVQDMDHENMFWYRQDPGLGLRLIYFSYDVKMKEKGDIPEGYSVSREKKERFSLILESASTNQTSMYLCASRDDTQYFGPGTRLTVL.